The rows below give T cell receptor beta chains drawn from one sample of a study of technical replicates of blood from four donors. Only in-frame clones appear in the TCRdb table, and some are missing; sequencing was by immunoSEQ multiplex PCR. There are roughly 71,000 clones in the sample; nearly 97% occur only once, and less than 0.25% lies in the top ten. The sequenced sample was T cells isolated from PBMCs. The receptors derive from a human donor in good health. The CDR3 runs from the conserved cysteine through the conserved F or W. The D gene is left open where the match is weak.

. | TRBJ1-2 | TRBV5-6 | TGTGCCAGCAGCATTGGGACATATGGCTACACCTTC | CASSIGTYGYTF
. | TRBJ1-2 | TRBV11-3 | TGTGCCAGCAGCCCAGGGCCGGGGGAGGACCGGGCGACTAACTATGGCTACACCTTC | CASSPGPGEDRATNYGYTF
. | TRBJ2-7 | TRBV2 | TGTGCCAGCGTCACGGGAATAGGATACGAGCAGTACTTC | CASVTGIGYEQYF
TRBD1 | TRBJ1-4 | TRBV30 | TGTGCCTGGAGTTCGGGGACAGGGAATGAAAAACTGTTTTTT | CAWSSGTGNEKLFF
. | TRBJ1-2 | TRBV19 | TGTGCCAGTAGTACAGGGTTTCATGGCTACACCTTC | CASSTGFHGYTF
. | TRBJ2-5 | TRBV10-1 | TGCGCCAGCAGTCGCGGGGCCCAAGAGACCCAGTACTTC | CASSRGAQETQYF
. | TRBJ1-4 | TRBV28 | TGTGCCAGCAGGCCCACGGGTGAAAAACTGTTTTTT | CASRPTGEKLFF
. | TRBJ1-4 | TRBV4-1 | TGCGCCAGCAGCCCGCTACAGGGATTCGGGGAAAAACTGTTTTTT | CASSPLQGFGEKLFF
. | TRBJ2-5 | TRBV9 | TGTGCCAGCAGCGTAGGGGGGCAGGGAAGGGAGACCCAGTACTTC | CASSVGGQGRETQYF
TRBD1 | TRBJ1-4 | TRBV10-2 | TGCGCCAGCAGTGAGGGACAGGGGACACGGAATGAAAAACTGTTTTTT | CASSEGQGTRNEKLFF
TRBD2 | TRBJ2-1 | TRBV5-6 | TGTGCCAGCAGCTTGGCCCTAGCGGGAGTTGTAGGGGAGCAGTTCTTC | CASSLALAGVVGEQFF
TRBD2 | TRBJ2-1 | TRBV19 | TGTGCCAGTAGTCCTCCCGCGGGGGGATATGAGCAGTTCTTC | CASSPPAGGYEQFF
TRBD1 | TRBJ2-2 | TRBV11-1 | TGTGCCAGCGGAAGGACAGGGAACACCGGGGAGCTGTTTTTT | CASGRTGNTGELFF
. | TRBJ2-3 | TRBV30 | TGTGCCTGGAGCCCAGGCAGATCCTCTACAGATACGCAGTATTTT | CAWSPGRSSTDTQYF
TRBD2 | TRBJ2-7 | TRBV5-4 | TGTGCCAGCAGCTTGGAACTAGCGGGAGTTGAGCAGTACTTC | CASSLELAGVEQYF